Each of the 19 T cell receptor beta chains below was sequenced from the same sample in a study of cytomegalovirus exposure and HLA in healthy donors. The primer mix had 60 Vbeta and 13 Jbeta primers. The assay was immunoSEQ multiplex PCR, and TCRdb's table has in-frame clones only and misses some. The repertoire includes 90,000 to 110,000 clones, 83% of them detected once, and under 6.5% sits in the top ten. The sequenced material came from PBMCs. The source of these receptors is a young man in good health and CMV-seronegative.

This clone was seen just once. The V gene is TRBV9, the J gene TRBJ2-3, with TRBD1 as a possible D gene (6 bases). Trimming took 4 bases from V and 6 from J, leaving 18 bases between them. CDR1 SGDLS and CDR2 YYNGEE come from the germline V gene. This CDR3 spans 15 amino acids. As DNA, the CDR3 is TGTGCCAGCAGCCCCCAGGTTCAGGGGAAGGATACGCAGTATTTT. Its protein product is CASSPQVQGKDTQYF.

The chain combines TRBV4-3 with TRBJ1-1; weak D call: TRBD1 (5 bases). Germline values: CDR1 LGHNA, CDR2 YSLEER. This CDR3 is built from 15 residues. Trimming cost V 0 bases and J 4 bases, with 12 bases left between them. For the CDR3, the DNA is TGCGCCAGCAGCCAAGATTCGGCAGGGCTCACTGAAGCTTTCTTT. Encoded protein: CASSQDSAGLTEAFF.

The chain joins TRBV11-2 to TRBJ1-2; D is perhaps TRBD1 (6 bases). The V end lost 3 bases, the J end lost 8 bases, and 19 bases lay between the germline ends. CDR3 length: 15 residues. Per the germline V gene, CDR1 is SGHAT and CDR2 is FQNNGV. The CDR3, as DNA: TGTGCCAGCAGCTTCCTCGCTACGGGGGGCGACGGCTACACCTTC. This encodes CASSFLATGGDGYTF. Using reference TRBV11-2 and TRBJ1-2 for the parts outside the CDR3, the full variable domain is EAGVAQSPRYKIIEKRQSVAFWCNPISGHATLYWYQQILGQGPKLLIQFQNNGVVDDSQLPKDRFSAERLKGVDSTLKIQPAKLEDSAVYLCASSFLATGGDGYTFGSGTRLTVV.

The chain carries TRBV29-1 and TRBJ2-6; 11 positions agree with TRBD1. Germline-derived CDR1 and CDR2 are SQVTM and ANQGSEA. The CDR3 totals 16 residues. V lost 4 bases, J lost 0 bases, and 2 bases stayed unmatched. The CDR3 DNA reads TGCAGCGTTGCTGGGACAGGGGGCTCTGGGGCCAACGTCCTGACTTTC. It is translated as CSVAGTGGSGANVLTF.

This chain connects TRBV6-5 to TRBJ2-7; tentative D call: TRBD1 (6 bases). The germline V and J ends were trimmed by 6 bases and 4 bases, with 13 bases remaining between them. Germline V gives CDR1 MNHEY, CDR2 SVGAGI. The CDR3 contains 13 residues. The CDR3 is CASSYRGHYEQYF. As DNA, the CDR3 is TGTGCCAGCAGCTACCGGGGACATTACGAGCAGTACTTC.

The chain recombines TRBV5-4 with TRBJ2-5; 7 nucleotides match TRBD2. The CDR3 runs to 15 residues. J was trimmed by 4 bases and V by 2 bases; bases with no gene match: 8. CDR1 is SGHNT, CDR2 YYREEE, per germline (reference sequence). The CDR3 reads CASSFGGSRRETQYF. The CDR3 coding sequence is TGTGCCAGCAGCTTCGGCGGGAGTAGGCGAGAGACCCAGTACTTC.

This sequence joins TRBV10-3 and TRBJ2-5; 7 bases map to TRBD1. The CDR3 is 12 residues long. CDR1 and CDR2 from the germline V gene are ENHRY and SYGVKD. V lost 8 bases and J lost 4; bases outside the gene matches: 4. DNA of the CDR3: TGTGCCATCGGAACAGGGGTAGAGACCCAGTACTTC. Protein sequence: CAIGTGVETQYF.

V gene TRBV6-5 combines with J gene TRBJ2-7; 10 nucleotides line up with TRBD2. Germline lookup yields CDR1 MNHEY and CDR2 SVGAGI. V trimming: 7 bases; J trimming: 6 bases; junction bases outside the gene matches: 9. The CDR3 totals 14 residues. The DNA for the CDR3 is TGTGCCAGCACCGACTGGGGACTAGCGAGCGAGCAGTACTTC. This encodes CASTDWGLASEQYF.

The chain recombines TRBV5-8 with TRBJ2-7, with D unclear. Germline V lookup: CDR1 SGHTS, CDR2 YDEGEE. The CDR3 spans 16 residues. The V and J ends lost 1 base and 3 bases respectively, with 17 bases between them. The CDR3 sequence: CASSLRTQPRVYEQYF. CDR3 DNA sequence: TGTGCCAGCAGCTTGCGCACCCAGCCTAGAGTCTACGAGCAGTACTTC. The whole variable domain, filled in from reference TRBV5-8 and TRBJ2-7, reads EAGVTQSPTHLIKTRGQQATLRCSPISGHTSVYWYQQALGLGLQFLLWYDEGEERNRGNFPPRFSGRQFPNYSSELNVNALELEDSALYLCASSLRTQPRVYEQYFGPGTRLTVT.

The J gene is TRBJ2-4, the V gene TRBV4-1, with TRBD2 as a possible D gene (6 bases). V was clipped by 0 bases and J by 2 bases, with 17 bases between them. There are 18 residues in the CDR3. CDR1 MGHRA and CDR2 YSYEKL come from the germline V gene. The CDR3 bases are TGCGCCAGCAGCCAAGATGCGACTAGGGGTAGGTCCAAAAACATTCAGTACTTC. It yields the protein CASSQDATRGRSKNIQYF.

The genes are TRBV29-1 and TRBJ1-2; maybe TRBD1 (6 bases). V was clipped by 7 bases and J by 3 bases, with 15 bases between them. The germline V gene encodes CDR1 SQVTM and CDR2 ANQGSEA. The length of the CDR3 is 13 residues. CDR3 loop: CSGNREGDYGYTF. Written as DNA, the CDR3 is TGCAGCGGGAACAGGGAGGGGGACTATGGCTACACCTTC.

The CDR3 protein is CASSYNSGSHEQYF. CDR3 DNA: TGTGCCAGCAGCTATAACAGCGGGAGTCACGAGCAGTACTTC. The chain links TRBV5-8 to TRBJ2-7; 8 nucleotides align to TRBD2. Germline V gene data show CDR1 as SGHTS and CDR2 as YDEGEE. CDR3 length equals 14 residues. V lost 3 bases, J lost 5 bases, and 7 bases stayed unmatched. The full variable domain, in which reference TRBV5-8 and TRBJ2-7 provide the parts outside the CDR3, is EAGVTQSPTHLIKTRGQQATLRCSPISGHTSVYWYQQALGLGLQFLLWYDEGEERNRGNFPPRFSGRQFPNYSSELNVNALELEDSALYLCASSYNSGSHEQYFGPGTRLTVT.

The V and J genes are TRBV19 and TRBJ2-1; D call uncertain. From germline, CDR1 is LNHDA and CDR2 SQIVND (reference sequence). The CDR3 runs to 16 residues. Trimming stripped 0 bases from V and 0 bases from J, with 9 bases between. The CDR3 region has the DNA TGTGCCAGTAGTATAGACCTTGCTAGCTCCTACAATGAGCAGTTCTTC. This translates into CASSIDLASSYNEQFF.

This clone has more than one count but fewer than ten. J is TRBJ1-2 and V is TRBV27; unclear D gene. The CDR3 runs 14 residues. Germline V gene sequence: CDR1 MNHEY, CDR2 SMNVEV (reference sequence). Trimming left V 2 bases short and J 10 bases short, with 17 bases between. The CDR3 reads CASSLKPATLTYTF. The DNA for the CDR3 is TGTGCCAGCAGTTTAAAGCCCGCAACCCTTACCTACACCTTC.

This clone appeared a single time. CDR3 residues: CASSLPGTTNYGYTF. The CDR3 DNA follows: TGTGCCAGCAGCCTCCCCGGGACAACTAACTATGGCTACACCTTC. The rearrangement joins TRBV5-5 to TRBJ1-2, with D possibly being TRBD1 (6 bases). Germline CDR1 reads SGHKS; CDR2 reads YYEKEE (reference sequence). The CDR3 runs to 15 residues. The V end was cut by 4 bases, the J end by 0 bases, with 13 bases between.

This sequence joins TRBV6-5 and TRBJ2-7, with D possibly TRBD1 on 5 matching bases. This CDR3 has 14 amino acids. From germline, CDR1 is MNHEY and CDR2 SVGAGI. Between the trimmed V and J ends, which lost 0 bases and 3 bases, there was a span of 9 bases. The CDR3 DNA reads as TGTGCCAGCAGTTACTCGACAGCCTACTACGAGCAGTACTTC. It translates to CASSYSTAYYEQYF.

The chain couples TRBV6-5 to TRBJ1-5; D gene ambiguous. The CDR3 covers 11 residues. Deletions cut 8 bases from V and 5 bases from J, with 7 bases between. Germline CDR1 MNHEY, CDR2 SVGAGI. In nucleotides, the CDR3 is TGTGCCAGCGGCCGGGATCAGCCCCAGCATTTT. The encoded protein is CASGRDQPQHF.

The chain uses TRBV28 and TRBJ1-1, with D unclear. The CDR3 consists of 12 residues. Trimming took off 3 bases at V and 1 base at J, with 3 bases between the two ends. The germline CDR1 and CDR2 sequences are MDHEN and SYDVKM. CDR3 DNA: TGTGCCAGCAGTTTCTGGAACACTGAAGCTTTCTTT. It specifies CASSFWNTEAFF.

This chain connects TRBV18 to TRBJ2-3, with no clear D. Trimming left V 0 bases short and J 0 bases short, with 4 bases between. The CDR3 sequence is 14 residues long. From germline, CDR1 is KGHSH and CDR2 LQKENI. The CDR3: CASSPPSSTDTQYF. The CDR3, as DNA: TGTGCCAGCTCACCACCCAGTAGCACAGATACGCAGTATTTT.